This T cell receptor beta chain came from a study of cytomegalovirus exposure and HLA in healthy donors. Study information: An early data release held 70 million to 90 million unique TCRs from HLA-typed donors.

General study points: The presence/absence work took it that sequencing depth was about the same across donors. Analysis was carried out at a later point, and it linked a missense DCLRE1C variant to TCR beta V- and J-gene trimming. Cytomegalovirus-associated status was assigned to approximately 160 TCR beta chains.

The primer mix had 60 Vbeta and 13 Jbeta primers. Clones were sequenced by immunoSEQ multiplex PCR, and TCRdb holds only the in-frame ones, with some missing. The table shows more than 85,000 clones, with 60% to 85% occurring only once. A remark on this clone: The target antigen is unknown.

The CDR3 spans 13 residues. Germline lookup yields CDR1 MGHRA and CDR2 YSYEKL. The germline V and J ends were trimmed by 6 bases and 2 bases, with 9 bases remaining between them. The V call is TRBV4-1, the J call TRBJ2-3; TRBD2 is a possible D gene (5 bases). Sequenced input: PBMCs. The source is a boy aged 10-17 years in good health and CMV-seronegative. The CDR3 region has the DNA TGCGCCAGCAGGCCGGAGGACACAGATACGCAGTATTTT. Residues: CASRPEDTDTQYF.